The 21 T cell receptor beta chains given below trace back to one sample, sequenced in a study of T cells expressing NK-cell markers. TCRdb reprocessed the 5' RACE reads, with one entry per CDR3 protein and no DNA. In total, the table holds hundreds of thousands of distinct CDR3 sequences. The source material was blood T cells: a sorted CD56 or NKG2C T cell subset, CD4+ or CD8+ T cells, or bulk PBMC T cells (not recorded which). The receptors come from a man aged 18 to 29 in good health.

The chain has TRBV7-2 and TRBJ2-3; absent DNA, TCRdb's TRBD2 call cannot be checked. The CDR3 contains 15 residues. Germline values: CDR1 SGHTA, CDR2 FQGNSA. The CDR3 sequence is CASSSHSWGADTQYF.

V is TRBV2 and J is TRBJ2-2; TCRdb picks TRBD1, but there is no DNA to check that call. In germline, CDR1 is SNHLY, CDR2 FYNNEI. The CDR3 is 15 residues long. This chain's CDR3 is CASRLGHSNTGELFF. The complete variable domain, with remaining parts taken from reference TRBV2 and TRBJ2-2, reads EPEVTQTPSHQVTQMGQEVILRCVPISNHLYFYWYRQILGQKVEFLVSFYNNEISEKSEIFDDQFSVERPDGSNFTLKIRSTKLEDSAMYFCASRLGHSNTGELFFGEGSRLTVL.

The J gene is TRBJ2-2, the V gene TRBV19. Germline CDR1 is LNHDA and CDR2 is SQIVND (reference sequence). This CDR3 contains 12 residues. CDR3 sequence: CASSRMVGELFF.

The J gene is TRBJ2-1, the V gene TRBV11-2; with no DNA, the TCRdb D assignment of TRBD2 cannot be verified. The CDR3 is 15 amino acids. From germline, CDR1 is SGHAT and CDR2 FQNNGV. CDR3 loop: CASSPIAGPRYEQFF.

V is TRBV11-3 and J is TRBJ2-6; TCRdb picks TRBD1, but there is no DNA to check that call. Germline assignment: CDR1 SGHNT and CDR2 YENEEA. This CDR3 is 15 amino acids long. The CDR3 loop is CASSSQGYGANVLTF.

The chain combines TRBV5-5 with TRBJ2-1; lacking DNA, the TRBD1 call made by TCRdb goes unchecked. The V gene's germline CDR1 is SGHKS and CDR2 YYEKEE (reference sequence). This CDR3 is built from 15 residues. CDR3 residues: CASSLRGSPGNEQFF.

The CDR3 here is CASRSLGSLEETQYF. The chain carries TRBV5-1 and TRBJ2-5; checking the TCRdb D call of TRBD2 is not possible without DNA. The CDR3 loop spans 15 amino acids. The V gene's germline CDR1 is SGHRS and CDR2 YFSETQ.

The chain is built from TRBV20-1 and TRBJ2-3; TCRdb designates TRBD2, a call that cannot be tested without DNA. The CDR3 covers 19 residues. Germline CDR1 and CDR2: DFQATT and SNEGSKA (reference sequence). CDR3 sequence: CSARVAGTSGSPSTDTQYF.

V is TRBV7-9 and J is TRBJ2-1; TCRdb calls TRBD1, which cannot be checked without DNA. In germline, CDR1 is SEHNR, CDR2 FQNEAQ (reference sequence). This CDR3 comprises 14 residues. CDR3 sequence: CATPHRSSYNEQFF.

The chain carries TRBV15 and TRBJ2-1; TCRdb reports TRBD2, a call that lacks DNA to check it against. The CDR3 spans 17 residues. CDR1 is LNHNV and CDR2 is YYDKDF in the germline V gene (reference sequence). CDR3: CATSRERRTSGYNEQFF. Full variable domain (remainder filled in from reference TRBV15 and TRBJ2-1): DAMVIQNPRYQVTQFGKPVTLSCSQTLNHNVMYWYQQKSSQAPKLLFHYYDKDFNNEADTPDNFQSRRPNTSFCFLDIRSPGLGDTAMYLCATSRERRTSGYNEQFFGPGTRLTVL.

This rearrangement joins TRBV27 to TRBJ2-3; TCRdb's assignment of TRBD2 cannot be checked, as there is no DNA. Germline V CDR1 and CDR2: MNHEY, SMNVEV (reference sequence). The CDR3 covers 17 residues. The CDR3 loop is CASSLDGRARAVYTQYF.

This chain connects TRBV5-1 to TRBJ2-2. CDR1 is SGHRS and CDR2 is YFSETQ in the germline V gene. The CDR3 consists of 16 residues. The chain's CDR3 is CASRLGLGPNTGELFF. The whole variable domain, remainder taken from reference TRBV5-1 and TRBJ2-2, is KAGVTQTPRYLIKTRGQQVTLSCSPISGHRSVSWYQQTPGQGLQFLFEYFSETQRNKGNFPGRFSGRQFSNSRSEMNVSTLELGDSALYLCASRLGLGPNTGELFFGEGSRLTVL.

V gene TRBV12-3 or TRBV12-4 combines with J gene TRBJ2-7; TCRdb picks TRBD1, but there is no DNA to check that call. The CDR3 sequence is 18 residues long. CDR3 protein: CASGGPGQGKNALYEQYF.

The gene calls are TRBV5-4 and TRBJ2-6; TCRdb names TRBD1, which stays unverified in the absence of DNA. There are 15 residues in the CDR3. Per germline, CDR1 SGHNT and CDR2 YYREEE (reference sequence). The CDR3 region is CATRQGGAGANVLTF.

The gene calls are TRBV7-9 and TRBJ1-4; with no DNA, the TCRdb D assignment of TRBD1 cannot be verified. The CDR3 covers 14 residues. CDR1 is SEHNR and CDR2 is FQNEAQ in the germline V gene (reference sequence). This chain's CDR3 is CASSLGDTREKLFF.

The rearrangement uses TRBV6-5 and TRBJ1-1. The CDR3 totals 11 residues. Germline V gene data show CDR1 as MNHEY and CDR2 as SVGAGI. This CDR3 is CASSQGLGAFF.

V gene TRBV7-3 combines with J gene TRBJ2-5; as DNA is missing, the TRBD1 call by TCRdb cannot be tested. The CDR3 is 16 residues long. The V gene's germline CDR1 is SGHTA and CDR2 FQGTGA. The CDR3 here is CASSLTGGVGGETQYF.

The chain couples TRBV11-2 to TRBJ1-1; TCRdb returns TRBD1, unconfirmable since there is no DNA. The germline gives CDR1 SGHAT, CDR2 FQNNGV. The CDR3 covers 14 residues. The CDR3 loop is CASSSYRGPPEAFF.

This chain uses TRBV24-1 with TRBJ2-1; there is no DNA to check the TCRdb D call of TRBD2. CDR3 length equals 14 residues. Looked up from germline, CDR1 is KGHDR and CDR2 is SFDVKD. The CDR3 sequence: CATKAGGVSNEQFF.

The chain has TRBV11-2 and TRBJ2-1; TCRdb's assignment of TRBD2 cannot be checked, as there is no DNA. Germline CDR1 is SGHAT and CDR2 is FQNNGV. The CDR3 runs 15 residues. This CDR3 reads CASSRGWTSHNEQFF.

This rearrangement joins TRBV5-5 to TRBJ2-1; the TCRdb D gene call, TRBD2, has no DNA to confirm it. Germline CDR1 reads SGHKS; CDR2 reads YYEKEE (reference sequence). The CDR3 length is 18 residues. The CDR3 loop reads CASSLDASGRASYNEQFF. Full variable domain (outside the CDR3, taken from reference TRBV5-5 and TRBJ2-1): DAGVTQSPTHLIKTRGQQVTLRCSPISGHKSVSWYQQVLGQGPQFIFQYYEKEERGRGNFPDRFSARQFPNYSSELNVNALLLGDSALYLCASSLDASGRASYNEQFFGPGTRLTVL.